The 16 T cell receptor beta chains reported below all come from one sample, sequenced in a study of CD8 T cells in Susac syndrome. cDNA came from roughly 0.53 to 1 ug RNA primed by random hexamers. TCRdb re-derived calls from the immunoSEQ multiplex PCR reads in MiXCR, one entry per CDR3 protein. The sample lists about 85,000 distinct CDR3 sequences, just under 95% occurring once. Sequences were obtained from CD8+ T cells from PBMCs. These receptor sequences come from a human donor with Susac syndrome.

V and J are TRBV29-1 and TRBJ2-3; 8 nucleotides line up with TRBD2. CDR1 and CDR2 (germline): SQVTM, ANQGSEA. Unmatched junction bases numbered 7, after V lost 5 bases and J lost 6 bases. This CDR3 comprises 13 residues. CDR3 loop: CSVSGGRLDTQYF. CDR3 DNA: TGCAGCGTTAGTGGCGGGAGGCTCGATACGCAGTATTTT.

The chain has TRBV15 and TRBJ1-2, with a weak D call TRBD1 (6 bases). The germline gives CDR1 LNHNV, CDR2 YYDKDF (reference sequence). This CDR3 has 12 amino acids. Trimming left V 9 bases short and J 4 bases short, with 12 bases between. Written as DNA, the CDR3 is TGTGCCACGGGGGGGCGCTTCTATGGCTACACCTTC. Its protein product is CATGGRFYGYTF.

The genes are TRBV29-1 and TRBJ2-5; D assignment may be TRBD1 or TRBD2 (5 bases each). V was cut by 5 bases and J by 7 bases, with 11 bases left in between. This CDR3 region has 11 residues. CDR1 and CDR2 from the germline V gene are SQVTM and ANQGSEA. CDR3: CSVPRDGTQYF. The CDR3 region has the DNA TGCAGCGTTCCCAGGGACGGGACCCAGTACTTC.

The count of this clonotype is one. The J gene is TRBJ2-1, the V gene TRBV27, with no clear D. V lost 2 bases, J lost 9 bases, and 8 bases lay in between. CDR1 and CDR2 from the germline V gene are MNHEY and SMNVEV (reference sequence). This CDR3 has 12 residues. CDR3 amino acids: CASSLPAGEQFF. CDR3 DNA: TGTGCCAGCAGTTTACCGGCCGGTGAGCAGTTCTTC.

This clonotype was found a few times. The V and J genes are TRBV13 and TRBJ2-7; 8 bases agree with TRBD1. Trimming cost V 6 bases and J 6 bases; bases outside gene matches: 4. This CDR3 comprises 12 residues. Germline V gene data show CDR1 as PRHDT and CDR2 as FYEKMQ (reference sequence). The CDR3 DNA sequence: TGTGCCAGCAGTTATACAGGGGGCGAGCAGTACTTC. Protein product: CASSYTGGEQYF.

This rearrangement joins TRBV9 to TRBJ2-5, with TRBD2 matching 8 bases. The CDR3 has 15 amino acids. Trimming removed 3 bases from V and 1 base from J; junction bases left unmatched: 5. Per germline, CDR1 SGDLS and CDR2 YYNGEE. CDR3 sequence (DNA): TGTGCCAGCAGCGCAGGTAGCGGGGCCCAAGAGACCCAGTACTTC. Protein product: CASSAGSGAQETQYF.

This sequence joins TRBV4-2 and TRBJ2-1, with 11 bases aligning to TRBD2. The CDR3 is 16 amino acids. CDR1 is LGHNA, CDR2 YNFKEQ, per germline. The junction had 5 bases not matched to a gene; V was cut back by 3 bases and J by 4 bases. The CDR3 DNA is TGTGCCAGCAGCCACGGGACTAGCGGCGATTACAATGAGCAGTTCTTC. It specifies CASSHGTSGDYNEQFF.

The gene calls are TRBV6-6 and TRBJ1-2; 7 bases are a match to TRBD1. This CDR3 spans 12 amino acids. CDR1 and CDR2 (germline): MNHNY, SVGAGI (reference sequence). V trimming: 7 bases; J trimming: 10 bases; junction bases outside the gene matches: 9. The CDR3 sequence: CASTITGEVYTF. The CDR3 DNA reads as TGTGCCAGCACCATTACAGGGGAGGTCTACACCTTC.

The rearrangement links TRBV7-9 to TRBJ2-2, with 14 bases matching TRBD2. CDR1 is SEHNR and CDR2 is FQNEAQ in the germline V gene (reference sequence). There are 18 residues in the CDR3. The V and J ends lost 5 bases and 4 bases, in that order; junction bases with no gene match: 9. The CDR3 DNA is TGTGCCAGCAGCGATACCGGGACTAGCGGGAGTCCCACCGGGGAGCTGTTTTTT. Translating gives CASSDTGTSGSPTGELFF.

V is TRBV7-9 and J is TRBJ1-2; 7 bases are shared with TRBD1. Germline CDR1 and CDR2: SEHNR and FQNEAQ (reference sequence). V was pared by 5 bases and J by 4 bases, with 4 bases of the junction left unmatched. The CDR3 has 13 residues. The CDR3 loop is CASSLGQSYGYTF. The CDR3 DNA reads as TGTGCCAGCAGCCTGGGACAGAGCTATGGCTACACCTTC.

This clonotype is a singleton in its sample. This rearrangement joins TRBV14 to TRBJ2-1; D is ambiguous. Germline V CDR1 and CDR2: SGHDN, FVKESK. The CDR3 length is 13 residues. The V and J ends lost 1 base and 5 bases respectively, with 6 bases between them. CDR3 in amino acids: CASSQGLHNEQFF. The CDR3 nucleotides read TGTGCCAGCAGCCAAGGGCTCCACAATGAGCAGTTCTTC.

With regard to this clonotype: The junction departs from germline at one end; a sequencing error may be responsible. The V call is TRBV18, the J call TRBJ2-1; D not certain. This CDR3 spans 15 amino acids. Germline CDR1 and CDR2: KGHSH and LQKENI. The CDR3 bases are TGTGCCAGCTCATCACCCGCTAGCTCCTACAATGAGCAGTTCTTC. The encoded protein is CASSSPASSYNEQFF.

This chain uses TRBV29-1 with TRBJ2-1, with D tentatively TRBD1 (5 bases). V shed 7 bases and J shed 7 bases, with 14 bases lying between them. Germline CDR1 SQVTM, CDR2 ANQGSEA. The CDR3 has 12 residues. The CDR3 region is CSGRQGGNEQFF. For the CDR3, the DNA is TGCAGCGGCCGGCAGGGTGGGAATGAGCAGTTCTTC.

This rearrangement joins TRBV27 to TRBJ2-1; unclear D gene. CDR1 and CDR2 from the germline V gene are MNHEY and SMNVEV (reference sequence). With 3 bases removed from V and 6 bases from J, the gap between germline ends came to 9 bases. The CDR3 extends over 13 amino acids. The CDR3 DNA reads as TGTGCCAGCAGTTTTGGGGTTCCCAATGAGCAGTTCTTC. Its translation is CASSFGVPNEQFF.

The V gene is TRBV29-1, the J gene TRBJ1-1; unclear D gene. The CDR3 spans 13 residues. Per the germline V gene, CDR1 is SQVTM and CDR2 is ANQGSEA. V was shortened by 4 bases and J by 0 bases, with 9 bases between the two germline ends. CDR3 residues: CSVGANMNTEAFF. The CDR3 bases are TGCAGCGTTGGCGCCAATATGAACACTGAAGCTTTCTTT.

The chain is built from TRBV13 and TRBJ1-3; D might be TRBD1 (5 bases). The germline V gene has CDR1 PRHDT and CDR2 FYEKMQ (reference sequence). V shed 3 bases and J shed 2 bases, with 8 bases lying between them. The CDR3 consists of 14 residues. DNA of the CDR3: TGTGCCAGCAGCTTGAGGGGAACTGGAAACACCATATATTTT. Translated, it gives CASSLRGTGNTIYF.